This entry lists 3 T cell receptor beta chains sequenced from one sample in a study of CD8+CD57+ T cells in acquired aplastic anemia (dated by TCRdb to the late 2010s). The sequencer was an Illumina HiSeq 2000. Genomic DNA was used as template for profiling of TCR beta VDJ combinations and CDR3 sequences. Using fastp at Q25 and MiXCR, TCRdb reprocessed the public reads and kept productive beta chains. Rows merge per CDR3 protein into single entries with the most common DNA and genes. This sample has under 500,000 distinct CDR3 sequences in its table, and around 33% of those were observed once. In total, the top ten clones hold 0.82% of the sample. Flow cytometry had shown CD8+CD57+ cell expansion in the patients selected for sequencing. Sequences were obtained from sorted CD4+, CD8+, or CD8+CD57+ T cells (not recorded which) from PBMCs. These receptors came from a human donor with aplastic anemia.

This clonotype has ten or more counts. The J gene is TRBJ2-1, the V gene TRBV7-3; D perhaps matches TRBD2 (5 bases). From germline, CDR1 is SGHTA and CDR2 FQGTGA. The V gene lost 5 bases and the J gene lost 9 bases, with 14 bases spanning the gap. The CDR3 consists of 13 residues. The CDR3 nucleotides are TGTGCCAGCAGCCCCACTAGGGATCGTGAGCAGTTCTTC. Its protein product is CASSPTRDREQFF.

This clonotype has only a few counts. The chain couples TRBV19 to TRBJ1-1, with a weak D call TRBD1 (6 bases). The germline CDR1 and CDR2 sequences are LNHDA and SQIVND (reference sequence). The CDR3 loop spans 14 amino acids. V was cut by 2 bases and J by 9 bases, with 16 bases left in between. The CDR3 DNA is TGTGCCAGTAGTATACTTGGAGGGGGGGCTAAAGCTTTCTTT. Amino acid sequence: CASSILGGGAKAFF.

The chain carries TRBV5-8 and TRBJ2-1; D unclear. Trimming removed 0 bases from V and 4 bases from J, with 8 bases in between. The CDR3 contains 14 residues. Per the germline V gene, CDR1 is SGHTS and CDR2 is YDEGEE. The CDR3 DNA is TGTGCCAGCAGCTTGGGAGACACTTACAATGAGCAGTTCTTC. This encodes CASSLGDTYNEQFF. Combining the CDR3 with reference TRBV5-8 and TRBJ2-1 gives the whole variable domain EAGVTQSPTHLIKTRGQQATLRCSPISGHTSVYWYQQALGLGLQFLLWYDEGEERNRGNFPPRFSGRQFPNYSSELNVNALELEDSALYLCASSLGDTYNEQFFGPGTRLTVL.